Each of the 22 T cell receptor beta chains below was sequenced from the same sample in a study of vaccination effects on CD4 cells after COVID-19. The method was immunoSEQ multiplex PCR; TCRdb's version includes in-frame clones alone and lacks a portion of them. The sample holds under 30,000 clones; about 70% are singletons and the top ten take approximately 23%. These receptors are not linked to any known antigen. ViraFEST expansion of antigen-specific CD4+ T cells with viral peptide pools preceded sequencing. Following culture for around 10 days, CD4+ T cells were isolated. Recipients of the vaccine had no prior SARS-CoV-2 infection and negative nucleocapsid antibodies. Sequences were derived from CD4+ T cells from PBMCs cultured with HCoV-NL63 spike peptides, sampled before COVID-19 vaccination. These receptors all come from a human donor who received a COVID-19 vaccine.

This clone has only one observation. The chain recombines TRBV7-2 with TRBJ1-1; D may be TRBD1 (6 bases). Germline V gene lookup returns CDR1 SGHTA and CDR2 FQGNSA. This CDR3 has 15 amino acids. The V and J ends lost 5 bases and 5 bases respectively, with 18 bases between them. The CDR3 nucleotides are TGTGCCAGCAGCCCTGATTTAGGGGGGTCAACTGAAGCTTTCTTT. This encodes CASSPDLGGSTEAFF.

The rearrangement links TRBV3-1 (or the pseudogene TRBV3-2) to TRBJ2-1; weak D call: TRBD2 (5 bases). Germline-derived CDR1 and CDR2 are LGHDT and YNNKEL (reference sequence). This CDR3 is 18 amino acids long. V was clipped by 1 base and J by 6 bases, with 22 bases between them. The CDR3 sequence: CASSQARRGWTYSNEQFF. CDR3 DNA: TGTGCCAGCAGCCAAGCCCGGAGAGGGTGGACGTACAGCAATGAGCAGTTCTTC.

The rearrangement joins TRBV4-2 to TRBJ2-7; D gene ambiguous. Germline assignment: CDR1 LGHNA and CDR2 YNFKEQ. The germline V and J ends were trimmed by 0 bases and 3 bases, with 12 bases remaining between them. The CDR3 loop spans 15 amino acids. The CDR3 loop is CASSQDLRQIYEQYF. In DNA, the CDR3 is TGTGCCAGCAGCCAAGATCTGAGGCAGATCTACGAGCAGTACTTC.

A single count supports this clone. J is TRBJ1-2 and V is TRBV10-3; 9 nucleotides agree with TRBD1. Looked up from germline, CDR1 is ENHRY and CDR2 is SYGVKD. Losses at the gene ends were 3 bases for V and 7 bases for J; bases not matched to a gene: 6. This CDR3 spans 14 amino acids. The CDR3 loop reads CAISEQGASRGYTF. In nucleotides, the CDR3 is TGTGCCATCAGTGAACAGGGGGCGTCTCGTGGCTACACCTTC.

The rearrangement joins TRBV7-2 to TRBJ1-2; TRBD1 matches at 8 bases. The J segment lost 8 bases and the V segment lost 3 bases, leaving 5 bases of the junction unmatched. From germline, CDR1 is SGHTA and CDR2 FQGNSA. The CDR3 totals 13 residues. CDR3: CASSFRQGRGYTF. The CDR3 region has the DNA TGTGCCAGCAGCTTCCGACAGGGGCGCGGCTACACCTTC.

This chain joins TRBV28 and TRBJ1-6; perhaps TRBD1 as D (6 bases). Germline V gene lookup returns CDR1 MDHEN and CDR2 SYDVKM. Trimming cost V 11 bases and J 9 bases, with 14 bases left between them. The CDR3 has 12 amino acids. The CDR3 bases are TGTGCCTCAGGGGAGCGGGCTTCACCCCTCCACTTT. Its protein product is CASGERASPLHF.

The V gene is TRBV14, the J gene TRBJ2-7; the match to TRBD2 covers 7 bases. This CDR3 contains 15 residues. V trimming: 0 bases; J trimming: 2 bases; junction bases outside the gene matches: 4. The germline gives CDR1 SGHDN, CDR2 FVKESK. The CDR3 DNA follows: TGTGCCAGCAGCCAAGATCGAACTAGCGCCTACGAGCAGTACTTC. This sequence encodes CASSQDRTSAYEQYF.

DNA for the CDR3: TGTGCCAGCAGTTACCGGGACGGGTGGTCCTACGAGCAGTACTTC. It codes for CASSYRDGWSYEQYF. The chain couples TRBV27 to TRBJ2-7, with D perhaps given as TRBD1 or TRBD2 (5 bases each). This CDR3 region has 15 residues. Germline values: CDR1 MNHEY, CDR2 SMNVEV (reference sequence). Trimming stripped 4 bases from V and 1 base from J, with 14 bases between.

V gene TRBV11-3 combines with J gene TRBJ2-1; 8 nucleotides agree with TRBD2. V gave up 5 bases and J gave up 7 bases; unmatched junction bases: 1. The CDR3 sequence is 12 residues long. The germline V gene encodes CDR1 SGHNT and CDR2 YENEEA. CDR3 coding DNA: TGTGCCAGCAGCCGACTAGCGAATGAGCAGTTCTTC. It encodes CASSRLANEQFF.

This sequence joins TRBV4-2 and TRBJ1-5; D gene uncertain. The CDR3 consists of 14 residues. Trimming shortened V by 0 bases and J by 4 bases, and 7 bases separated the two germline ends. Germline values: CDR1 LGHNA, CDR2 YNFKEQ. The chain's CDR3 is CASSQDAGNQPQHF. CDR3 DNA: TGTGCCAGCAGCCAAGATGCGGGAAATCAGCCCCAGCATTTT.

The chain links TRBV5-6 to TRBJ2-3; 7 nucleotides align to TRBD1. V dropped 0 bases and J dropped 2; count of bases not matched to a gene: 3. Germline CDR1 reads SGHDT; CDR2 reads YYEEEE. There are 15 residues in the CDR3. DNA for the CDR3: TGTGCCAGCAGCTTGGGACAGGGACCCACAGATACGCAGTATTTT. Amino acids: CASSLGQGPTDTQYF.

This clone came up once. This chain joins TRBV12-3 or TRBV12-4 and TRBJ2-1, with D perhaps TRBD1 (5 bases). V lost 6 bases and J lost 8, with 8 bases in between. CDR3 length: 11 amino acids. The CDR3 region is CASRRQHEQFF. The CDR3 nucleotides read TGTGCCAGCAGACGACAGCATGAGCAGTTCTTC.

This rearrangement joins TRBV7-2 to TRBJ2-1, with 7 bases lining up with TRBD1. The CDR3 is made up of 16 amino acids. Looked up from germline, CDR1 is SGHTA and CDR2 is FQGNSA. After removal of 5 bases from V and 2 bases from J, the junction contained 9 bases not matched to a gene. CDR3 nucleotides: TGTGCCAGCAGCCCACGGGCAGGGGGTCCCTACAATGAGCAGTTCTTC. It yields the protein CASSPRAGGPYNEQFF.

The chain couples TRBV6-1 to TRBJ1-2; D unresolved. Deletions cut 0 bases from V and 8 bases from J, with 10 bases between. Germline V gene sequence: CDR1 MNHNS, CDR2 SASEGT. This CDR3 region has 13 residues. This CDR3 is CASSEANLGGYTF. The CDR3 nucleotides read TGTGCCAGCAGTGAAGCGAACCTGGGAGGCTACACCTTC.

The CDR3 sequence is CASSGGGNTEAFF. The CDR3 region has the DNA TGTGCCAGCAGCGGAGGGGGGAACACTGAAGCTTTCTTT. The rearrangement joins TRBV7-2 to TRBJ1-1, with TRBD1 as a possible D gene (6 bases). V was trimmed by 5 bases and J by 1 base, leaving 8 bases between them. This CDR3 has 13 residues. CDR1 is SGHTA, CDR2 FQGNSA, per germline.

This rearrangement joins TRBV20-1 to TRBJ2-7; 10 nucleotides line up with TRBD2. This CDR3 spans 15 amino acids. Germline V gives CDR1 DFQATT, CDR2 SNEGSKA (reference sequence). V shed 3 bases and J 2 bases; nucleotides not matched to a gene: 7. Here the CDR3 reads CSASGLAGGTYEQYF. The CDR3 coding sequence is TGCAGTGCTAGTGGATTAGCGGGGGGCACCTACGAGCAGTACTTC.

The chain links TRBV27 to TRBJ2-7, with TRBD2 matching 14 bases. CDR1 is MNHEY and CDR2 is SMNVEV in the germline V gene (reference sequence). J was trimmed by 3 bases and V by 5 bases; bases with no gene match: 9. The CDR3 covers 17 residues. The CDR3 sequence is CASSKPGLAGAHYEQYF. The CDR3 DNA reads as TGTGCCAGCAGTAAGCCGGGACTAGCGGGGGCCCACTACGAGCAGTACTTC.

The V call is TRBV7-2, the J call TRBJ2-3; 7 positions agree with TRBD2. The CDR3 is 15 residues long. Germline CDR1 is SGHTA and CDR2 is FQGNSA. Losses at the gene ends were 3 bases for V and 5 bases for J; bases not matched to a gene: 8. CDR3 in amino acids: CASSLKAGSGDTQYF. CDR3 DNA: TGTGCCAGCAGCTTGAAAGCGGGGAGTGGAGATACGCAGTATTTT. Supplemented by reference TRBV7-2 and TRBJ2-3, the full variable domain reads GAGVSQSPSNKVTEKGKDVELRCDPISGHTALYWYRQSLGQGLEFLIYFQGNSAPDKSGLPSDRFSAERTGGSVSTLTIQRTQQEDSAVYLCASSLKAGSGDTQYFGPGTRLTVL.

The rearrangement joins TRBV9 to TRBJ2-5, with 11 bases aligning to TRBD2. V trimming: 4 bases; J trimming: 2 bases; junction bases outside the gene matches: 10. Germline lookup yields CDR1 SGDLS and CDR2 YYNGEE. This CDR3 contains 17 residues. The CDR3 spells CASSPRPRTSGQETQYF. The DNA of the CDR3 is TGTGCCAGCAGCCCCCGACCCCGGACTAGCGGGCAAGAGACCCAGTACTTC.

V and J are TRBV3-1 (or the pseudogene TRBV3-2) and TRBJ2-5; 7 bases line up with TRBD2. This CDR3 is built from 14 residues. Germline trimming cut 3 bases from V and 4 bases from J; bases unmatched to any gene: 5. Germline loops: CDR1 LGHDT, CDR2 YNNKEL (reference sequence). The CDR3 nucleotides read TGTGCCAGCAGCCACATGACGGGAGGAGAGACCCAGTACTTC. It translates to CASSHMTGGETQYF.

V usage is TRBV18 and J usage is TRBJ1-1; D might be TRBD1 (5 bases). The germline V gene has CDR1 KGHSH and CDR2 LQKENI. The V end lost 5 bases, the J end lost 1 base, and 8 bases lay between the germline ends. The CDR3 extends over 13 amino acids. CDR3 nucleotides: TGTGCCAGCTCAGCGACAGCGAACACTGAAGCTTTCTTT. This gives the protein CASSATANTEAFF.

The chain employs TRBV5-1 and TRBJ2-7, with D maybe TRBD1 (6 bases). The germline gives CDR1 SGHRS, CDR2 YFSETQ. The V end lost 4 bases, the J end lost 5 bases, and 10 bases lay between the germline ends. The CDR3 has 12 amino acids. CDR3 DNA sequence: TGCGCCAGCAGCGGTACAGGGAACGAGCAGTACTTC. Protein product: CASSGTGNEQYF.